The present entry profiles one T cell receptor beta chain with its context. Its antigen is still unknown. The method was immunoSEQ multiplex PCR; TCRdb's version includes in-frame clones alone and lacks a portion of them. Among tens of thousands of clones listed, around 92% were seen once. The data belong to a study of OX40 agonist ivuxolimab in advanced cancers. Overall study results and limits: Expanded peripheral T cell antigen specificity was not determined.

The germline V and J ends were trimmed by 0 bases and 2 bases, with 8 bases remaining between them. Germline CDR1 SGHDN, CDR2 FVKESK. The length of the CDR3 is 16 residues. The sample here was CD4+ or CD8+ T cells sorted from blood, taken in a trial of the OX40 agonist ivuxolimab. This chain joins TRBV14 and TRBJ1-6; D gene ambiguous. This TCR came from an adult with an advanced solid tumor such as melanoma, head and neck, liver or kidney cancer. The chain's CDR3 is CASSQESRAYNSPLHF. CDR3 nucleotides: TGTGCCAGCAGCCAAGAGTCCAGAGCCTATAATTCACCCCTCCACTTT. Full variable domain (remainder filled in from reference TRBV14 and TRBJ1-6): EAGVTQFPSHSVIEKGQTVTLRCDPISGHDNLYWYRRVMGKEIKFLLHFVKESKQDESGMPNNRFLAERTGGTYSTLKVQPAELEDSGVYFCASSQESRAYNSPLHFGNGTRLTVT.